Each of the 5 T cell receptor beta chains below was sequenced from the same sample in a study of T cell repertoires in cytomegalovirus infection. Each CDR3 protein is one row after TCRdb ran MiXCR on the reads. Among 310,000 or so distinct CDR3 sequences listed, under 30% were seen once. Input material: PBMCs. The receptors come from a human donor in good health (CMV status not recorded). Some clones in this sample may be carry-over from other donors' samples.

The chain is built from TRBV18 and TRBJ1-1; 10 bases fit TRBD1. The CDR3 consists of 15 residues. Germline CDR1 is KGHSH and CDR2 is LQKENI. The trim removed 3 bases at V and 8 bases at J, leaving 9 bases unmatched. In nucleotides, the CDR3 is TGTGCCAGCTCACCGGCTTCGGGACAGGGGACGGAAGCTTTCTTT. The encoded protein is CASSPASGQGTEAFF.

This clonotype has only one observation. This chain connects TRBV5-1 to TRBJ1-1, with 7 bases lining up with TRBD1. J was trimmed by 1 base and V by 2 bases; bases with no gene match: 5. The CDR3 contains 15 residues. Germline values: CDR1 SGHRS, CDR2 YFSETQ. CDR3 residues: CASSFITGANTEAFF. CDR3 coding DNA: TGCGCCAGCAGCTTCATTACAGGGGCGAACACTGAAGCTTTCTTT.

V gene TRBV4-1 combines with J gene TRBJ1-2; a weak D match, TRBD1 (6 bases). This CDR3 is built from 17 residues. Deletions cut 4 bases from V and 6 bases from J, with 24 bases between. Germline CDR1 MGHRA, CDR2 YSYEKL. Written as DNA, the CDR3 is TGCGCCAGCAGCCCCAATCATCGGGTAGGGGGAGGGGATGGCTACACCTTC. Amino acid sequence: CASSPNHRVGGGDGYTF.

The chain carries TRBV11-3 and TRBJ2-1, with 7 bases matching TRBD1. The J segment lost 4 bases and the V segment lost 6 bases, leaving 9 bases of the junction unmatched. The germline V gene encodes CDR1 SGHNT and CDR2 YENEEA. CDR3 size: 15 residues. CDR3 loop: CASRSRDRPYNEQFF. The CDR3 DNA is TGTGCCAGCAGATCCCGGGACAGACCATACAATGAGCAGTTCTTC.

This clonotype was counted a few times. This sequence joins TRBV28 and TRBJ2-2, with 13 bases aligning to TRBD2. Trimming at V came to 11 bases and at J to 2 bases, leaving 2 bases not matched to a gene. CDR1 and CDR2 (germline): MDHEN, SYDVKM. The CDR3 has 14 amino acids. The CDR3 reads CAAGLAGNTGELFF. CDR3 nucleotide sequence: TGTGCCGCGGGACTAGCGGGAAACACCGGGGAGCTGTTTTTT.